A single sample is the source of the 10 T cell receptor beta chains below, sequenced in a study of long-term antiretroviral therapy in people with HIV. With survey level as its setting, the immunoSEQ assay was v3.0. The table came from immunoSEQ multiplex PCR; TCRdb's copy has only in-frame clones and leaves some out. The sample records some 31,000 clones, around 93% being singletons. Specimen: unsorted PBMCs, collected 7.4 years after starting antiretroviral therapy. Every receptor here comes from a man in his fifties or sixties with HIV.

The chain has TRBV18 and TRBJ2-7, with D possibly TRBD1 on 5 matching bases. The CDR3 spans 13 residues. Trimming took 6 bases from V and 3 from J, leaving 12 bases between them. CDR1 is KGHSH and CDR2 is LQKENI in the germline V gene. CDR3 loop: CASSSGWDYEQYF. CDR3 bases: TGTGCCAGCTCGTCAGGGTGGGACTACGAGCAGTACTTC.

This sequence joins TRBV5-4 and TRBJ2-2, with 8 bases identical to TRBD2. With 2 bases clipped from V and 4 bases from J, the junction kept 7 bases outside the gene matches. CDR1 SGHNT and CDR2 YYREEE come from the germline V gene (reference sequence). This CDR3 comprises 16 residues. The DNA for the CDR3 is TGTGCCAGCAGCTTACCCCGGGGGGGCGGCACCGGGGAGCTGTTTTTT. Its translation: CASSLPRGGGTGELFF.

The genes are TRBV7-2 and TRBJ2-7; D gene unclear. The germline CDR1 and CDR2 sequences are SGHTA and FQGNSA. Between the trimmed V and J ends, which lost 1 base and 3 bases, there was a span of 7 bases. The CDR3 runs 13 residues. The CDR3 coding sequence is TGTGCCAGCAGCTTAGAGGGAATCTACGAGCAGTACTTC. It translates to CASSLEGIYEQYF.

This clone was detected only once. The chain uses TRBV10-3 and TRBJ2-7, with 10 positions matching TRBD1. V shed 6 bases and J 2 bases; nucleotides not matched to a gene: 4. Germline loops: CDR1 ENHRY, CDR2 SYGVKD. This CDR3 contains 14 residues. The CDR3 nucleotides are TGTGCCATCAGAGGCGGGACAGGGGCCTACGAGCAGTACTTC. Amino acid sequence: CAIRGGTGAYEQYF.

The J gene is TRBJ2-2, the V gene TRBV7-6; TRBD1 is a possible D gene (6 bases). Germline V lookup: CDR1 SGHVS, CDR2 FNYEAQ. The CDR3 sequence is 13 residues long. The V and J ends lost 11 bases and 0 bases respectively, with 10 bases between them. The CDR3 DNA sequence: TGTGCCTGGGACAATTCGAACACCGGGGAGCTGTTTTTT. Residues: CAWDNSNTGELFF.

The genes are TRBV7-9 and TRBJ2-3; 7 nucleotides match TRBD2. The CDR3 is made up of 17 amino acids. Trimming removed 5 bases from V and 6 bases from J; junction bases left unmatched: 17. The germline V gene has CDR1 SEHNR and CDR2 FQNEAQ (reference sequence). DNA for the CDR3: TGTGCCAGCAGCCCGGGCGGGGGACGGGGACGGGTTGATACGCAGTATTTT. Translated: CASSPGGGRGRVDTQYF.

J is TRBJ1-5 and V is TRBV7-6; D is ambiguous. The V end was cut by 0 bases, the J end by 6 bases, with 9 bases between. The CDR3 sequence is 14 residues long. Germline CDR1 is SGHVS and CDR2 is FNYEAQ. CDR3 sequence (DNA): TGTGCCAGCAGCTTAGCGGGGAGAGGTCAGCCCCAGCATTTT. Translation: CASSLAGRGQPQHF.

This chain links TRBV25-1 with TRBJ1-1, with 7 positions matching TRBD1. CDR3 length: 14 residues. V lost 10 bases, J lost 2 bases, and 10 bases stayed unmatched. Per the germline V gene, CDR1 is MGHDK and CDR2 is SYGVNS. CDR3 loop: CATQKQGQNTEAFF. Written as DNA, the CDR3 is TGTGCCACCCAGAAACAGGGGCAAAACACTGAAGCTTTCTTT.

CDR3 region: CASSKAGKGGKTEAFF. The CDR3 DNA sequence: TGTGCCAGCAGCAAAGCTGGGAAAGGGGGCAAAACTGAAGCTTTCTTT. This sequence joins TRBV21-1 and TRBJ1-1; TRBD1, the table's D call, was not compared with the DNA. TRBV21-1 is given as a pseudogene. The CDR3 is made up of 16 amino acids.

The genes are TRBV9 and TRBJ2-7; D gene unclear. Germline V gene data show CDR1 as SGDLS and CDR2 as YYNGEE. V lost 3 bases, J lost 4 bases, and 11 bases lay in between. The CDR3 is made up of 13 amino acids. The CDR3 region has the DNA TGTGCCAGCAGCGAAAGATCGGGTTACGAGCAGTACTTC. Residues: CASSERSGYEQYF.